This TCR beta chain was sequenced in a study of CD8 T cells in ankylosing spondylitis. The germline CDR1 and CDR2 sequences are DFQATT and SNEGSKA (reference sequence). Trimming removed 6 bases at V and 0 bases at J, with 15 bases between. The CDR3 has 15 residues. This clonotype was detected many times. Quantitative 5'-RACE with molecular barcodes generated TCR beta libraries. TCRdb re-called the 5' RACE reads with MiXCR, one entry per CDR3 protein. The sample carries fewer than 350,000 distinct CDR3 sequences, roughly 11% recorded once. The clonotype originates from a female donor with ankylosing spondylitis or in good health (not recorded which). This chain links TRBV20-1 with TRBJ2-1; perhaps TRBD2 as D (7 bases). Sample: blood, either unsorted or a sorted T cell fraction (not recorded which). The CDR3 reads CSAEGGGHSYNEQFF. CDR3 bases: TGCAGTGCCGAGGGGGGGGGACACTCCTACAATGAGCAGTTCTTC.